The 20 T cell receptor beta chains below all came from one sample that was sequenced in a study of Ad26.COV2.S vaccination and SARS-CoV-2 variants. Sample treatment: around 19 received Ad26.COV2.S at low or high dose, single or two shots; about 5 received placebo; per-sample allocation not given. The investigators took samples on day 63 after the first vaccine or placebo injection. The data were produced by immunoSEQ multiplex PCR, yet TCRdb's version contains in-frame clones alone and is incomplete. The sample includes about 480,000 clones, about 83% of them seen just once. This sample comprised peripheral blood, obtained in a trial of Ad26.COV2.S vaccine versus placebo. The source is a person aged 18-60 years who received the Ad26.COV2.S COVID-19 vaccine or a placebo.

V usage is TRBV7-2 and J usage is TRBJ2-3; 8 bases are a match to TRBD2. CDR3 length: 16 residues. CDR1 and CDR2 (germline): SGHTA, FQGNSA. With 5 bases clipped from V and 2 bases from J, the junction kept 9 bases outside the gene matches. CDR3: CASSQEGSGITDTQYF. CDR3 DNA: TGTGCCAGCAGCCAAGAGGGTAGCGGGATCACAGATACGCAGTATTTT.

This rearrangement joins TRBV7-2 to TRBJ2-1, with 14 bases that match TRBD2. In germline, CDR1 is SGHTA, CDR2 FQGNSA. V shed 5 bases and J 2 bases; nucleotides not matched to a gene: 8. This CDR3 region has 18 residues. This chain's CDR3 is CASSITGTSGSTYNEQFF. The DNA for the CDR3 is TGTGCCAGCAGCATAACCGGGACTAGCGGGAGCACCTACAATGAGCAGTTCTTC.

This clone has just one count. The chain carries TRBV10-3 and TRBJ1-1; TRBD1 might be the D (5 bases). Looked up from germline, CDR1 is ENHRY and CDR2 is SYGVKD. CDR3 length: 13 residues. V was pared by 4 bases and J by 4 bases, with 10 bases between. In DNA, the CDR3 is TGTGCCATCAGTGTAGAAGGGGTCACTGAAGCTTTCTTT. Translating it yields CAISVEGVTEAFF.

For the CDR3, the DNA is TGTGCCACCAGCAGAGATAACTTTGGCGCTGAAGCTTTCTTT. Translated, it gives CATSRDNFGAEAFF. The V gene is TRBV15, the J gene TRBJ1-1; no clear D. CDR1 is LNHNV, CDR2 YYDKDF, per germline (reference sequence). With 0 bases removed from V and 6 bases from J, the gap between germline ends came to 11 bases. CDR3 length: 14 amino acids.

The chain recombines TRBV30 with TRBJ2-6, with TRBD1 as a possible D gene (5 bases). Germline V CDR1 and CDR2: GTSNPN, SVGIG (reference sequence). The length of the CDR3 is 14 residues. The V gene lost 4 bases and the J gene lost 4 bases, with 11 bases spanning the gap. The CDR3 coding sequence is TGTGCCTGGATGCTTGGGGCCGGGGCCAACGTCCTGACTTTC. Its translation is CAWMLGAGANVLTF.

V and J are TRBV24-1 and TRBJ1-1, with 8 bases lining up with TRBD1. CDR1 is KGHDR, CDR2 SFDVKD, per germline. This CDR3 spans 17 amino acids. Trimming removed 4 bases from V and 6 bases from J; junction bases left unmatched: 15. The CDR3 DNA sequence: TGTGCCACCAGTGAATCCACCCCCGAGACAGGGGCTTCTGAAGCTTTCTTT. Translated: CATSESTPETGASEAFF.

The CDR3 sequence: CASSQDRPAGWADTQYF. CDR3 coding DNA: TGTGCCAGCAGCCAAGATAGGCCAGCGGGATGGGCAGATACGCAGTATTTT. The chain joins TRBV4-2 to TRBJ2-3; 7 bases are a match to TRBD2. Germline CDR1 is LGHNA and CDR2 is YNFKEQ. The trim removed 0 bases at V and 4 bases at J, leaving 10 bases unmatched. The CDR3 extends over 17 amino acids.

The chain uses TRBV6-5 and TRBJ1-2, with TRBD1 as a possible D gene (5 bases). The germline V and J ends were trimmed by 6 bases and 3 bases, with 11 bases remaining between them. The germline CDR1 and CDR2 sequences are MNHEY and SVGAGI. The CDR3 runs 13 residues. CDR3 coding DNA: TGTGCCAGCAGCAGAGGGACGGACTATGGCTACACCTTC. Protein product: CASSRGTDYGYTF.

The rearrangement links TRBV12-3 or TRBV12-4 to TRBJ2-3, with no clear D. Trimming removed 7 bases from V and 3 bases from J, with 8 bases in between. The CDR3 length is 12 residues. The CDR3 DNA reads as TGTGCCAGCACCTTCGATACAGATACGCAGTATTTT. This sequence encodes CASTFDTDTQYF.

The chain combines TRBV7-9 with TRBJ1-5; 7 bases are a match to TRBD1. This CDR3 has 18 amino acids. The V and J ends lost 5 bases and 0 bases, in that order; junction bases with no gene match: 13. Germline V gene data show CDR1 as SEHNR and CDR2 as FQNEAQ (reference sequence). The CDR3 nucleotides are TGTGCCAGCAGCCCCGGACAGGATGGGTCGCCTAGCAATCAGCCCCAGCATTTT. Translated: CASSPGQDGSPSNQPQHF. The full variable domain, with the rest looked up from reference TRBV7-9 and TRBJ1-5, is DTGVSQNPRHKITKRGQNVTFRCDPISEHNRLYWYRQTLGQGPEFLTYFQNEAQLEKSRLLSDRFSAERPKGSFSTLEIQRTEQGDSAMYLCASSPGQDGSPSNQPQHFGDGTRLSIL.

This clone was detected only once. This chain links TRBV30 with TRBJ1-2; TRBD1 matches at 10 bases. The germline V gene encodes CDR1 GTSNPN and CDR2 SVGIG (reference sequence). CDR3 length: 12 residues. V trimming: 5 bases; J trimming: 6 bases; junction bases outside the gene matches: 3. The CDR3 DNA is TGTGCCTGGCAGACAGGGGGCAATGGCTACACCTTC. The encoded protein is CAWQTGGNGYTF.

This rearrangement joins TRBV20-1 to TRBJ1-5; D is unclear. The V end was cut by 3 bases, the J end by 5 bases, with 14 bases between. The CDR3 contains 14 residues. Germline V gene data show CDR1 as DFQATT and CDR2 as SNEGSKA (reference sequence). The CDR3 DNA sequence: TGCAGTGCTAGTTCGATACCGATTTATCAGCCCCAGCATTTT. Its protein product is CSASSIPIYQPQHF.

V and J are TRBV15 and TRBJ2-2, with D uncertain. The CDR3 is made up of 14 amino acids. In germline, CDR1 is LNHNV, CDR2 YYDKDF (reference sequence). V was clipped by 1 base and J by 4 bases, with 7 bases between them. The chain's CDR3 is CATSRGSFTGELFF. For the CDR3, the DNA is TGTGCCACCAGCAGAGGAAGCTTCACCGGGGAGCTGTTTTTT.

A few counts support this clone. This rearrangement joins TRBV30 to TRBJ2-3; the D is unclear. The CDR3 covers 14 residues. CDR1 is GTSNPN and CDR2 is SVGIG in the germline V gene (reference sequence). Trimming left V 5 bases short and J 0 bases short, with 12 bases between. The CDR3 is CAWRSGTSTDTQYF. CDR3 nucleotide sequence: TGTGCCTGGCGGTCGGGTACTAGCACAGATACGCAGTATTTT.

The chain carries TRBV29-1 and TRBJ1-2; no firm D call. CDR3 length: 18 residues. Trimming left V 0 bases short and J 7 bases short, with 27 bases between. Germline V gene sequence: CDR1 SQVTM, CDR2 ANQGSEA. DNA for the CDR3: TGCAGCGTTGAAGATAGGAACTCCCAAGCCGTGTACGGCTCTGGCTACACCTTC. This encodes CSVEDRNSQAVYGSGYTF.

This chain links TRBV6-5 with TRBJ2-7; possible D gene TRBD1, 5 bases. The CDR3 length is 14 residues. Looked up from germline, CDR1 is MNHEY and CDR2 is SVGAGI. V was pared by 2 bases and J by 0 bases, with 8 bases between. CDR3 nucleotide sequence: TGTGCCAGCAGTTACGCAGGGATCTCCTACGAGCAGTACTTC. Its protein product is CASSYAGISYEQYF.

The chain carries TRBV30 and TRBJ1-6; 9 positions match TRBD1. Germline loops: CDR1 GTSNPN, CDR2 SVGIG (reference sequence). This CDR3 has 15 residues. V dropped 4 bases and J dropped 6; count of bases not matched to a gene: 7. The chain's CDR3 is CAWTVGQGLNSPLHF. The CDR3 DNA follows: TGTGCCTGGACCGTAGGACAGGGGCTTAATTCACCCCTCCACTTT.

CDR3 in amino acids: CASSLTRGDTQYF. The CDR3 nucleotides are TGTGCCAGCAGCTTAACGAGGGGAGATACGCAGTATTTT. The J gene is TRBJ2-3, the V gene TRBV7-3; D is perhaps TRBD1 or TRBD2 (5 bases each). The CDR3 has 13 residues. V lost 0 bases, J lost 5 bases, and 6 bases lay in between. Germline values: CDR1 SGHTA, CDR2 FQGTGA.

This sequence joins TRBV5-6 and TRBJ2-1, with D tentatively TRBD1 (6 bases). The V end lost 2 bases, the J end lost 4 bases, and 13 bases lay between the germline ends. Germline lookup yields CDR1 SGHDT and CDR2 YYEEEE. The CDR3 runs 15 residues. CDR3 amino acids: CASSFFLDSYNEQFF. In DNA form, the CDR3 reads TGTGCCAGCAGCTTTTTTCTGGACAGTTACAATGAGCAGTTCTTC.

The CDR3 DNA is TGTGCCAGCAGTGAATTAGGACAGGAGAACACCGGGGAGCTGTTTTTT. Translating gives CASSELGQENTGELFF. The chain couples TRBV2 to TRBJ2-2, with TRBD1 matching 7 bases. V was pared by 2 bases and J by 1 base, with 4 bases of the junction left unmatched. Germline CDR1 SNHLY, CDR2 FYNNEI. The CDR3 runs to 16 residues.